These T cell receptor beta chains were read from a single sample in a study of T cells in localized non-small cell lung cancer. The protocol was immunoSEQ multiplex PCR, while the TCRdb copy is restricted to in-frame clones and leaves out a portion. Of 45,000 to 55,000 clones listed, roughly 90% are singletons. The material was peripheral blood, obtained before any cancer treatment. The origin of the receptors is a male donor older than 55 with stage III squamous cell lung carcinoma. The CDR3 runs from the conserved cysteine through the conserved F or W. D genes are given only for firm matches. Expanded clones get a size class; other rows say once, few or many, or leave the size out.

cdr3_aa	cdr3_nt	clone_size	d_call	v_call	j_call
CASSGQGGTEAFF	TGTGCCAGCAGCGGACAGGGGGGCACTGAAGCTTTCTTT	NA	TRBD1	TRBV7-9	TRBJ1-1
CASSVDNKAGELFF	TGTGCCAGCAGTGTTGACAATAAAGCCGGGGAGCTGTTTTTT	NA	NA	TRBV6-1	TRBJ2-2
CASSGELQPQHF	TGTGCCAGCAGTGGGGAGCTCCAGCCCCAGCATTTT	NA	NA	TRBV6-1	TRBJ1-5
CASSLGGEWDTEAFF	TGCGCCAGCAGCTTGGGAGGAGAATGGGACACTGAAGCTTTCTTT	NA	NA	TRBV5-1	TRBJ1-1
CAWSSGTIFGNEQFF	TGTGCCTGGAGTTCCGGGACTATCTTTGGAAATGAGCAGTTCTTC	NA	TRBD2	TRBV30	TRBJ2-1
CASRWNERTDTQYF	TGTGCCAGCAGGTGGAACGAGCGCACAGATACGCAGTATTTT	once	NA	TRBV7-3	TRBJ2-3
CASSWTSGPNSYEQYF	TGTGCCAGCAGCTGGACTAGCGGGCCAAATTCCTACGAGCAGTACTTC	NA	TRBD2	TRBV5-5	TRBJ2-7
CASSIASGTEFSYEQYF	TGTGCCAGTAGTATAGCTTCCGGGACAGAATTTTCCTACGAGCAGTACTTC	NA	TRBD1	TRBV19	TRBJ2-7
CASSARLAGMAQYF	TGCGCCAGCAGTGCCCGACTAGCGGGAATGGCCCAGTACTTC	NA	TRBD2	TRBV10-2	TRBJ2-5
CSVTSVSGANVLTF	TGCAGCGTCACTTCCGTGTCTGGGGCCAACGTCCTGACTTTC	NA	NA	TRBV29-1	TRBJ2-6
CATRPQGWGTEAFF	TGTGCCACTCGACCCCAGGGGTGGGGAACTGAAGCTTTCTTT	NA	NA	TRBV5-4	TRBJ1-1
CASSMGLLIAAFF	TGTGCCAGCAGCATGGGGTTGTTGATAGCAGCTTTCTTT	NA	NA	TRBV7-9	TRBJ1-1
CASSELGSVGTDTQYF	TGTGCCAGCAGTGAATTGGGCAGCGTCGGCACAGATACGCAGTATTTT	NA	NA	TRBV25-1	TRBJ2-3
CASGSPAGVGNTEAFF	TGTGCTAGTGGTTCACCCGCTGGGGTGGGGAACACTGAAGCTTTCTTT	NA	NA	TRBV12-5	TRBJ1-1
CASRLAGRDTEAFF	TGTGCCAGCAGATTGGCAGGGCGGGACACTGAAGCTTTCTTT	NA	NA	TRBV28	TRBJ1-1
CASRWGQGNTEAFF	TGCGCCAGCAGATGGGGTCAGGGGAACACTGAAGCTTTCTTT	NA	NA	TRBV4-1	TRBJ1-1
CASSVVFTPGELFF	TGTGCCAGCAGCGTAGTCTTCACGCCCGGGGAGCTGTTTTTT	NA	NA	TRBV9	TRBJ2-2
CASSLPGKSGDTQYF	TGTGCCAGCAGCTTACCCGGGAAAAGCGGGGATACGCAGTATTTT	NA	NA	TRBV5-4	TRBJ2-3
CASSRIPSTTSYEQYF	TGTGCCAGCAGCCGTATCCCGTCCACAACATCGTACGAGCAGTACTTC	NA	NA	TRBV14	TRBJ2-7
CASSPLRGGNQPQHF	TGTGCCAGCAGCCCATTAAGGGGCGGCAATCAGCCCCAGCATTTT	NA	NA	TRBV7-9	TRBJ1-5
CASSVTRDNYGYTF	TGTGCCAGCTCCGTTACCAGGGATAACTATGGCTACACCTTC	NA	NA	TRBV18	TRBJ1-2
CASSLITGVYEQYF	TGTGCCAGCAGTTTAATTACAGGGGTCTACGAGCAGTACTTC	NA	TRBD1	TRBV28	TRBJ2-7
CASGLGDAYNEQFF	TGTGCTAGTGGTTTGGGGGACGCTTACAATGAGCAGTTCTTC	once	NA	TRBV12-5	TRBJ2-1
CASSLSRQGGSGNSPLHF	TGTGCCAGCAGCCTCTCCCGACAGGGCGGTTCGGGGAATTCACCCCTCCACTTT	once	TRBD1	TRBV5-6	TRBJ1-6
CASSPTSGRTSYEQYF	TGTGCCAGCAGCCCGACTAGCGGGAGGACCTCCTACGAGCAGTACTTC	NA	TRBD2	TRBV14	TRBJ2-7
CASSQGLAGGSLTNTQYF	TGCGCCAGCAGCCAAGGCCTAGCGGGGGGTTCCCTTACGAATACGCAGTATTTT	NA	TRBD2	TRBV4-3	TRBJ2-3
CASSHYLWGELFF	TGCGCCAGCAGCCATTATTTGTGGGGGGAGCTGTTTTTT	NA	NA	TRBV4-1	TRBJ2-2
CASSRPSGELFF	TGTGCCAGCAGCCGACCTTCCGGGGAGCTGTTTTTT	NA	NA	TRBV11-1	TRBJ2-2
CASSFPSGNTIYF	TGTGCCAGCAGCTTTCCCTCTGGAAACACCATATATTTT	NA	NA	TRBV7-9	TRBJ1-3
CASSEAHNTGELFF	TGTGCCAGCAGTGAAGCGCATAACACCGGGGAGCTGTTTTTT	NA	NA	TRBV2	TRBJ2-2
CATSAQVANTGELFF	TGTGCCACCAGCGCCCAGGTCGCGAACACCGGGGAGCTGTTTTTT	NA	NA	TRBV15	TRBJ2-2
CASSLRDRGGYTF	TGTGCCAGCAGCTTGCGGGACAGGGGAGGCTACACCTTC	once	TRBD1	TRBV5-6	TRBJ1-2
CASSPAGGSLETQYF	TGTGCCAGCTCACCCGCAGGGGGAAGTCTGGAGACCCAGTACTTC	NA	TRBD1	TRBV18	TRBJ2-5
CASSPQYTGELFF	TGTGCCAGCAGCCCTCAATACACCGGGGAGCTGTTTTTT	NA	NA	TRBV14	TRBJ2-2
CASSPYGVRIQETQYF	TGTGCCAGCAGCCCATACGGTGTGCGGATCCAAGAGACCCAGTACTTC	NA	NA	TRBV7-9	TRBJ2-5
CASSLSGLAGATDTQYF	TGCGCCAGCAGCTTGTCCGGACTAGCGGGCGCCACAGATACGCAGTATTTT	NA	TRBD2	TRBV5-1	TRBJ2-3
CASSNPTVGTGELFF	TGTGCCAGCAGCAACCCAACAGTGGGCACCGGGGAGCTGTTTTTT	NA	NA	TRBV21-1	TRBJ2-2
CATSRETGTTYEQYF	TGTGCCACCAGCAGGGAGACAGGGACTACCTACGAGCAGTACTTC	NA	NA	TRBV15	TRBJ2-7
CASPPGGASTDTQYF	TGTGCCAGCCCCCCCGGCGGGGCTAGCACAGATACGCAGTATTTT	NA	NA	TRBV28	TRBJ2-3
CASSPLGGSSYEQYF	TGTGCCAGCAGCCCATTAGGCGGGTCCTCCTACGAGCAGTACTTC	NA	NA	TRBV9	TRBJ2-7
CASSSVEGSSYEQYF	TGCGCCAGCAGCTCCGTAGAAGGATCCTCCTACGAGCAGTACTTC	once	NA	TRBV4-1	TRBJ2-7
CASSPGQAAYAYTF	TGTGCCAGCAGCCCCGGACAGGCGGCATATGCCTACACCTTC	NA	TRBD1	TRBV9	TRBJ1-2
CASSLGANTEAFF	TGTGCCAGCAGCTTAGGCGCGAACACTGAAGCTTTCTTT	NA	NA	TRBV11-2	TRBJ1-1
CSATVAGLPYF	TGCAGTGCTACGGTAGCGGGCTTACCGTACTTC	NA	TRBD2	TRBV20-1	TRBJ2-7
CASSLSPGQGAYEQYF	TGTGCCAGCAGCTTGTCCCCGGGACAGGGCGCCTACGAGCAGTACTTC	NA	TRBD1	TRBV5-6	TRBJ2-7
CASSLTGEPGNTIYF	TGCGCCAGCAGCCTAACAGGGGAACCTGGAAACACCATATATTTT	NA	TRBD1	TRBV4-1	TRBJ1-3
CAAFDRASTDTQYF	TGTGCCGCGTTCGACAGGGCTAGCACAGATACGCAGTATTTT	NA	TRBD1	TRBV28	TRBJ2-3